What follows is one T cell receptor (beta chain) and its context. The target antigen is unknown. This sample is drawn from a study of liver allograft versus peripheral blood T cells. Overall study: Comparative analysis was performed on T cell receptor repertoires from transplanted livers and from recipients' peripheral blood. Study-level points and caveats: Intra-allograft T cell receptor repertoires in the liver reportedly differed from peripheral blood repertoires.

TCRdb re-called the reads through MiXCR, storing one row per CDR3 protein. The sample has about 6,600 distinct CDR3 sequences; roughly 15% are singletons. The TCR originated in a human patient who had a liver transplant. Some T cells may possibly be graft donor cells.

In DNA, the CDR3 is TGTGCCAGCAGCGCCAGGAGTGGGGATACGCAGTATTTT. This sequence encodes CASSARSGDTQYF. The chain joins TRBV7-9 to TRBJ2-3, with D unresolved. Germline V gene data show CDR1 as SEHNR and CDR2 as FQNEAQ (reference sequence). The CDR3 spans 13 residues. Trimming cost V 5 bases and J 6 bases, with 12 bases left between them.